This entry features one T cell receptor beta chain sequence. Using immunoSEQ multiplex PCR, the repertoire was profiled, and TCRdb retains in-frame clones only, with some absent. The sample contains a few hundred thousand clones, around 87% of which appear only once. The source of the sample is a study of blood T cell repertoires in COVID-19. Whole-study context: Cohort 3 donors counted as recovered after two negative PCRs, clearance, or resolved symptoms. Italy, Spain and the United States were the sources of the convalescent and acute COVID-19 samples.

The sample was PBMCs or T cells enriched from blood (not recorded which). The receptor was isolated from a man in his forties in a cohort exposed to, infected with or recovered from COVID-19 (not recorded which).

CDR3 region: CASSPDRGNYGYTF. For the CDR3, the DNA is TGTGCCAGCAGCCCGGACAGGGGGAACTATGGCTACACCTTC. The V call is TRBV7-2, the J call TRBJ1-2; the match to TRBD1 covers 10 bases. This CDR3 is 14 amino acids long. Germline V gene sequence: CDR1 SGHTA, CDR2 FQGNSA. V lost 5 bases and J lost 2; bases outside the gene matches: 2.